The 19 T cell receptor beta chains below come from one sample, sequenced in a study of T cell responses to AZD1222 COVID-19 vaccine. The data were produced by immunoSEQ multiplex PCR, yet TCRdb's version contains in-frame clones alone and is incomplete. The sample records roughly 80,000 clones, roughly 90% being singletons. The material sequenced was peripheral blood, taken on day 0 of MenACWY control vaccination. All receptors derive from an adult in good health.

V is TRBV10-2 and J is TRBJ2-7; TRBD2 might be the D (5 bases). Germline-derived CDR1 and CDR2 are WSHSY and SAAADI. The CDR3 runs to 14 residues. V lost 0 bases to trimming and J lost 3 bases, with 9 bases between them. Here the CDR3 reads CASSESSGVYEQYF. In DNA form, the CDR3 reads TGCGCCAGCAGTGAGTCCAGCGGAGTCTACGAGCAGTACTTC.

This sequence joins TRBV7-3 and TRBJ2-6, with 7 bases aligning to TRBD1. The CDR3 is made up of 16 amino acids. The V and J ends lost 4 bases and 4 bases, in that order; junction bases with no gene match: 7. In germline, CDR1 is SGHTA, CDR2 FQGTGA. CDR3 nucleotides: TGTGCCAGCAGCTCCATGACAGGGATCGGGGCCAACGTCCTGACTTTC. Its protein is CASSSMTGIGANVLTF.

The chain recombines TRBV28 with TRBJ2-6; D is possibly TRBD2 (6 bases). The CDR3 runs to 15 residues. Germline assignment: CDR1 MDHEN and CDR2 SYDVKM. The germline V and J ends were trimmed by 2 bases and 5 bases, with 10 bases remaining between them. For the CDR3, the DNA is TGTGCCAGCAGTTTAGGGGGGTGGAGGGCCAACGTCCTGACTTTC. This translates into CASSLGGWRANVLTF.

The J gene is TRBJ1-5, the V gene TRBV25-1, with D possibly TRBD1 on 5 matching bases. This CDR3 region has 15 residues. V shed 3 bases and J shed 3 bases, with 12 bases lying between them. Germline V gives CDR1 MGHDK, CDR2 SYGVNS. CDR3 DNA sequence: TGTGCCAGCAGTGATTCAGGGTCCTACAATCAGCCCCAGCATTTT. This gives the protein CASSDSGSYNQPQHF.

The rearrangement links TRBV28 to TRBJ1-5, with a tentative D call TRBD1 (6 bases). CDR1 and CDR2 from the germline V gene are MDHEN and SYDVKM. The CDR3 totals 12 residues. The germline V and J ends were trimmed by 3 bases and 11 bases, with 11 bases remaining between them. The CDR3 coding sequence is TGTGCCAGCAGTTTGGGTCAGGGGTCCCAGCATTTT. Its translation: CASSLGQGSQHF.

This chain uses TRBV10-3 with TRBJ1-1, with 8 bases that match TRBD1. V lost 11 bases and J lost 1; bases outside the gene matches: 3. Germline V CDR1 and CDR2: ENHRY, SYGVKD. The CDR3 totals 12 residues. The CDR3 DNA reads as TGTGCCGGGGGGACAGGGAACACTGAAGCTTTCTTT. Translating it yields CAGGTGNTEAFF.

The chain combines TRBV6-5 with TRBJ2-5, with D maybe TRBD1 (6 bases). The germline gives CDR1 MNHEY, CDR2 SVGAGI. Trimming shortened V by 6 bases and J by 0 bases, and 8 bases separated the two germline ends. This CDR3 has 13 residues. This CDR3 is CASRQGYQETQYF. The CDR3 DNA reads as TGTGCCAGCAGGCAGGGGTACCAAGAGACCCAGTACTTC.

The chain employs TRBV30 and TRBJ2-3; D is unresolved. Germline CDR1 is GTSNPN and CDR2 is SVGIG (reference sequence). The CDR3 extends over 14 amino acids. Trimming cost V 2 bases and J 3 bases, with 12 bases left between them. As DNA, the CDR3 is TGTGCCTGGAGTACTGGATCGCAGACAGATACGCAGTATTTT. Its protein is CAWSTGSQTDTQYF.

The chain couples TRBV30 to TRBJ2-5, with D perhaps matching TRBD1 or TRBD2 (5 bases each). The germline gives CDR1 GTSNPN, CDR2 SVGIG (reference sequence). V was trimmed by 2 bases and J by 2 bases, leaving 12 bases between them. This CDR3 spans 14 amino acids. CDR3 DNA: TGTGCCTGGAGTCGGTGGGGGATTCAAGAGACCCAGTACTTC. It codes for CAWSRWGIQETQYF.

The chain carries TRBV29-1 and TRBJ1-1; possibly TRBD1 for D (6 bases). V lost 4 bases and J 7 bases, leaving 13 bases between the germline ends. CDR1 SQVTM and CDR2 ANQGSEA come from the germline V gene. The CDR3 consists of 12 residues. CDR3: CSVATGKYEAFF. For the CDR3, the DNA is TGCAGCGTTGCGACAGGTAAATATGAAGCTTTCTTT.

This chain joins TRBV6-2 or TRBV6-3 and TRBJ2-7; weak D call: TRBD2 (6 bases). Germline V CDR1 and CDR2: MNHEY, SVGEGT. The CDR3 is made up of 13 amino acids. Trimming removed 5 bases at V and 6 bases at J, with 14 bases between. CDR3 in DNA: TGTGCCAGCAGTCAAGGGACTTTAGGCGAGCAGTACTTC. The encoded protein is CASSQGTLGEQYF.

V and J are TRBV12-3 or TRBV12-4 and TRBJ1-4, with no clear D. The CDR3 loop spans 13 amino acids. V lost 6 bases to trimming and J lost 6 bases, with 11 bases between them. The CDR3, as DNA: TGTGCCAGCAGACAAGGACTTCATGAAAAACTGTTTTTT. Translating it yields CASRQGLHEKLFF.

The chain joins TRBV4-3 to TRBJ2-7; D gene ambiguous. V lost 2 bases to trimming and J lost 4 bases, with 15 bases between them. Germline lookup yields CDR1 LGHNA and CDR2 YSLEER. This CDR3 region has 15 residues. Here the CDR3 reads CASSQRMDTAYEQYF. In DNA form, the CDR3 reads TGCGCCAGCAGCCAAAGGATGGATACAGCATACGAGCAGTACTTC.

This sequence joins TRBV3-1 (or the pseudogene TRBV3-2) and TRBJ1-6; D is undetermined. This CDR3 is built from 16 residues. The germline gives CDR1 LGHDT, CDR2 YNNKEL (reference sequence). Trimming took off 1 base at V and 5 bases at J, with 12 bases between the two ends. CDR3 amino acids: CASSQVGTLDNSPLHF. CDR3 DNA: TGTGCCAGCAGCCAAGTTGGTACGCTTGATAATTCACCCCTCCACTTT.

This clone was counted once. The V call is TRBV5-4, the J call TRBJ1-6, with 7 bases aligning to TRBD1. CDR3 length: 14 amino acids. CDR1 SGHNT and CDR2 YYREEE come from the germline V gene (reference sequence). J was trimmed by 6 bases and V by 4 bases; bases with no gene match: 4. The CDR3 DNA sequence: TGTGCCAGCAGCGAACAGGGGACTAATTCACCCCTCCACTTT. Translated, it gives CASSEQGTNSPLHF.

This chain uses TRBV27 with TRBJ1-1; D gene ambiguous. The CDR3 extends over 13 amino acids. V was shortened by 5 bases and J by 7 bases, with 14 bases between the two germline ends. Looked up from germline, CDR1 is MNHEY and CDR2 is SMNVEV (reference sequence). The CDR3 protein is CASSPTGRVEAFF. The CDR3 DNA sequence: TGTGCCAGCAGTCCTACGGGGAGGGTTGAAGCTTTCTTT.

This chain connects TRBV11-2 to TRBJ2-7; the match to TRBD1 covers 9 bases. The V gene's germline CDR1 is SGHAT and CDR2 FQNNGV. V was clipped by 5 bases and J by 2 bases; unmatched bases: 7. The CDR3 has 15 residues. The CDR3 loop reads CASSPIRQGAYEQYF. CDR3 in DNA: TGTGCCAGCAGCCCGATCCGACAGGGGGCCTACGAGCAGTACTTC.

The rearrangement uses TRBV12-3 or TRBV12-4 and TRBJ2-1; no firm D call. Trimming stripped 6 bases from V and 3 bases from J, with 9 bases between. The CDR3 is 13 residues long. Written as DNA, the CDR3 is TGTGCCAGCAGCCGCACCAGCTACAATGAGCAGTTCTTC. This sequence encodes CASSRTSYNEQFF.

This clone was observed a single time. This chain connects TRBV27 to TRBJ1-1; possible D gene TRBD1, 6 bases. Germline V CDR1 and CDR2: MNHEY, SMNVEV (reference sequence). This CDR3 contains 14 residues. The V and J ends lost 7 bases and 4 bases respectively, with 16 bases between them. The DNA of the CDR3 is TGTGCCAGCACCGCGTGGGGGCTGGGCACTGAAGCTTTCTTT. This gives the protein CASTAWGLGTEAFF.